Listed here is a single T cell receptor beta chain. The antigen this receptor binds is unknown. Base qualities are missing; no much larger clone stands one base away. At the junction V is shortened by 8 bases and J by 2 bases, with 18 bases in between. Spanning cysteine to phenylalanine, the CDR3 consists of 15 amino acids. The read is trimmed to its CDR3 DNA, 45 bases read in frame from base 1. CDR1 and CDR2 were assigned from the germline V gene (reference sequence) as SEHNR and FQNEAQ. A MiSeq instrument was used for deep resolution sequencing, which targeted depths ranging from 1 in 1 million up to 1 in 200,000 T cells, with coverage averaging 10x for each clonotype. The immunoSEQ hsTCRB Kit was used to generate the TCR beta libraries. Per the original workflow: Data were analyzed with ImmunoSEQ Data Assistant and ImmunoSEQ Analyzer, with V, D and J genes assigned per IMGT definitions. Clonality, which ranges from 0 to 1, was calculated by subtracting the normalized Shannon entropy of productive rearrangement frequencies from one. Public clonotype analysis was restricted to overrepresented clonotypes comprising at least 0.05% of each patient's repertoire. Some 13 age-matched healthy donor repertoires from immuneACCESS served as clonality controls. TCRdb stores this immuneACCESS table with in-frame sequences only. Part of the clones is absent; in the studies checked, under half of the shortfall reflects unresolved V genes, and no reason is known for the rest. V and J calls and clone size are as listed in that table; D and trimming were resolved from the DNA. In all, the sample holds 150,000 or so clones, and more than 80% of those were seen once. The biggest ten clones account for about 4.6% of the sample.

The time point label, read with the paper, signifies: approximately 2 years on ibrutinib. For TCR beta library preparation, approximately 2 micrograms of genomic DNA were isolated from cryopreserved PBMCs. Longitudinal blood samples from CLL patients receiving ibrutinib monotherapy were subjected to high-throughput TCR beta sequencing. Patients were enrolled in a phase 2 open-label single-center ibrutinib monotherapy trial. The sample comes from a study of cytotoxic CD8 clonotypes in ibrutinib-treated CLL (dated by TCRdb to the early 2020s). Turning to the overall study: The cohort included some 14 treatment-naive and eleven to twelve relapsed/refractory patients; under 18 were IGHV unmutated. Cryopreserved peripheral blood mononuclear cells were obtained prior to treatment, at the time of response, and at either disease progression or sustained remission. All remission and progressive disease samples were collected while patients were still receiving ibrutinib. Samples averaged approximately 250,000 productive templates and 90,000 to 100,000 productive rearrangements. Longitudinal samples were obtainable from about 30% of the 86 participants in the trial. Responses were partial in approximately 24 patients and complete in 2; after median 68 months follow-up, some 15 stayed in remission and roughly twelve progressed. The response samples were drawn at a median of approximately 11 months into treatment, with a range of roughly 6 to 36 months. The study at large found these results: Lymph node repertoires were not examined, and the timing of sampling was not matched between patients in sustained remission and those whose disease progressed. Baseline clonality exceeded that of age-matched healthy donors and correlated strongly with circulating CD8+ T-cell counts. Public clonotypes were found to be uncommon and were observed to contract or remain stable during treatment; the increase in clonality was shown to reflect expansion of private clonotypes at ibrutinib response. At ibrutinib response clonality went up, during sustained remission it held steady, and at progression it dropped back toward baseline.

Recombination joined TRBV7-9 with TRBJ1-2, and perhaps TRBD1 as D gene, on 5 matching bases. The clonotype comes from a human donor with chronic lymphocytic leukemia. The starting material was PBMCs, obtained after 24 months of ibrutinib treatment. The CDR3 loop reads CASESERGPNYGYTF. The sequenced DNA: TGTGCCAGCGAATCCGAGAGGGGACCAAACTATGGCTACACCTTC.